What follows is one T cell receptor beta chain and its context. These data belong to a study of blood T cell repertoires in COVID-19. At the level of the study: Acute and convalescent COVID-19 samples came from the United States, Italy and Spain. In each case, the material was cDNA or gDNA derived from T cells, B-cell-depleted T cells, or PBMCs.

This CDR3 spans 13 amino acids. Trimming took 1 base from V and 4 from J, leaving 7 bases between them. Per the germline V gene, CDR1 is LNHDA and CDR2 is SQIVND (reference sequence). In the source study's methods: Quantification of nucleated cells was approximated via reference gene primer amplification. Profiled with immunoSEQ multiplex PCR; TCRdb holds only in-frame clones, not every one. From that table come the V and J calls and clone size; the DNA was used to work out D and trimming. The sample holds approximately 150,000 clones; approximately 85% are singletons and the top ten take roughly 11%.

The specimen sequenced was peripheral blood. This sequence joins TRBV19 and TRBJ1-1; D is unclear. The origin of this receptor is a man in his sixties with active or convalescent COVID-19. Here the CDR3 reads CASSIGGLTEAFF. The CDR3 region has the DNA TGTGCCAGTAGTATAGGAGGGCTCACTGAAGCTTTCTTT.